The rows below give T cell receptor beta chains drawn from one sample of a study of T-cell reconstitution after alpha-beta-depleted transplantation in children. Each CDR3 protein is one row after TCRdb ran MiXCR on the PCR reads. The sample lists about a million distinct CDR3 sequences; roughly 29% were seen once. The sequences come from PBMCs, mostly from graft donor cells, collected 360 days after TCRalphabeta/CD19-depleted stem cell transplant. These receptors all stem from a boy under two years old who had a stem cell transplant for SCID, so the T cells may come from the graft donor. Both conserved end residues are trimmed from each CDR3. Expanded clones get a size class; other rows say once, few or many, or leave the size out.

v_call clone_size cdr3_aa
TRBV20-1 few SARDNLAVITDTQY
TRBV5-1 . ASSSTGTQTPSEQY
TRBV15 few ATSRGTEYSPLH
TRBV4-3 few ASSQDMSLRRTGRVSPLH
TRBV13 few ASSLRRLGLAPETQY
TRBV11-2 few ASSLDSVWTGQETQY
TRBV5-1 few ASSLVGGAGANVLT
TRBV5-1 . ASSLDGTLAGELF
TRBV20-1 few SASGGIYNEQF
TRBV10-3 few AISGDRFDRIGYT
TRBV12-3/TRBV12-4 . ASSFFGRGTGGDTQY
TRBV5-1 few ASSVQGATYEQY
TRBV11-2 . ASSPRGLWGGMGGELF
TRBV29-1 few RGSINQPQH
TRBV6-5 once ASSYSSSPYEQY
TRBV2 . ASSKGTTGYYEQY
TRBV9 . ASSPSLASGGHTSTDTQY
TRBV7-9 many ASSLEQGKEEKLF
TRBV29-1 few SVGRTGASTDTQY
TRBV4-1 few ASSPFGRGGIYEQY
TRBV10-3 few AISEEERGYTDTQY
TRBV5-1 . ASSPVKDRDYNEQF
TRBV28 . ASSFPRGGASSGNTIY
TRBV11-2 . ASSFGTMSSYNEQF
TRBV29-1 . SAGRNREKLF
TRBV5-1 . ASSAITGTEAF